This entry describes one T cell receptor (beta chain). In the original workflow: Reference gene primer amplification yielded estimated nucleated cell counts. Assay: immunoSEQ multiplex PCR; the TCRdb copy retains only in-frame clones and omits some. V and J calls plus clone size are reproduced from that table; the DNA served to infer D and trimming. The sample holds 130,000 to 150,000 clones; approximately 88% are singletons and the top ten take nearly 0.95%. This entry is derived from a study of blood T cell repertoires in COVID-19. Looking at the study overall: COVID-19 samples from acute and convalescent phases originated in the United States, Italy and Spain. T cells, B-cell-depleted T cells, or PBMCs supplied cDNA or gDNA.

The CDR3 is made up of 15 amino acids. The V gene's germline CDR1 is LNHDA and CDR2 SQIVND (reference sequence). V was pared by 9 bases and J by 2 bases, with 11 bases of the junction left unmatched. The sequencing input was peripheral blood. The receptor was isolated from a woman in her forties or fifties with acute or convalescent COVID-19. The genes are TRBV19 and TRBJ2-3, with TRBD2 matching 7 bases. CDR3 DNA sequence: TGTGCCAGCCGAGGGCTAGCGGACCACACAGATACGCAGTATTTT. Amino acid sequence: CASRGLADHTDTQYF.